These T cell receptor beta chains were read from a single sample in a study of T-cell memory formation after mild COVID-19. In TCRdb, the 5' RACE reads were re-called with MiXCR into one record per CDR3 protein. This sample carries approximately 410,000 distinct CDR3 sequences, more than 20% of them seen once, and the ten largest clones take roughly 14%. The sample was PBMCs or a T cell subset sorted from them (not recorded which). These TCRs come from an adult woman who had mild COVID-19 (a few samples of this study predate the infection). Cell type and time point are not known. CDR3s include the opening cysteine and the closing phenylalanine or tryptophan. Only part of the rows carry a size: once, few, many, or a class if the clone is expanded.

clone_size: .
v_call: TRBV4-1
j_call: TRBJ2-5
cdr3_length: 14
cdr3_aa: CASKRWGGEETQYF

clone_size: many
v_call: TRBV23-1
j_call: TRBJ2-7
cdr3_length: 14
cdr3_aa: CASSQRRADYEQYF

clone_size: few
v_call: TRBV12-3/TRBV12-4
j_call: TRBJ2-3
cdr3_length: 13
cdr3_aa: CASSFKGPDTQYF

clone_size: many
v_call: TRBV9
j_call: TRBJ2-5
cdr3_length: 12
cdr3_aa: CASGSGQETQYF

clone_size: few
v_call: TRBV9
j_call: TRBJ2-1
cdr3_length: 14
cdr3_aa: CASSAPGLYNEQFF

clone_size: few
v_call: TRBV7-2
j_call: TRBJ1-1
cdr3_length: 15
cdr3_aa: CASRDGQVQNTEAFF

clone_size: few
v_call: TRBV11-2
j_call: TRBJ2-1
cdr3_length: 18
cdr3_aa: CASSLNYGGPAPANEQFF

clone_size: once
v_call: TRBV7-8
j_call: TRBJ2-5
cdr3_length: 15
cdr3_aa: CASSLASSSQETQYF

clone_size: .
v_call: TRBV10-3
j_call: TRBJ1-1
cdr3_length: 14
cdr3_aa: CAIWNQNRNTEAFF

clone_size: few
v_call: TRBV29-1
j_call: TRBJ2-5
cdr3_length: 12
cdr3_aa: CSVAISQETQYF

clone_size: .
v_call: TRBV4-1
j_call: TRBJ1-3
cdr3_length: 14
cdr3_aa: CASSFLTSGNTIYF

clone_size: few
v_call: TRBV6-5
j_call: TRBJ1-2
cdr3_length: 15
cdr3_aa: CASSYSGLGAYGYTF

clone_size: few
v_call: TRBV20-1
j_call: TRBJ2-3
cdr3_length: 13
cdr3_aa: CSASRAFTDTQYF

clone_size: few
v_call: TRBV7-3
j_call: TRBJ2-6
cdr3_length: 16
cdr3_aa: CASSLNRWSGANVLTF

clone_size: once
v_call: TRBV7-9
j_call: TRBJ1-1
cdr3_length: 12
cdr3_aa: CASSLPVGFAFF

clone_size: .
v_call: TRBV30
j_call: TRBJ1-2
cdr3_length: 13
cdr3_aa: CAWSVGQNYGYTF

clone_size: few
v_call: TRBV29-1
j_call: TRBJ2-7
cdr3_length: 13
cdr3_aa: CSVDGQGVYEQYF

clone_size: .
v_call: TRBV6-1
j_call: TRBJ2-1
cdr3_length: 12
cdr3_aa: CASGVGGNEQFF

clone_size: .
v_call: TRBV19
j_call: TRBJ2-7
cdr3_length: 13
cdr3_aa: CASMDQGPYEQYF

clone_size: few
v_call: TRBV5-1
j_call: TRBJ2-7
cdr3_length: 16
cdr3_aa: CASSLDPGQRAYEQYF

clone_size: .
v_call: TRBV7-9
j_call: TRBJ2-7
cdr3_length: 14
cdr3_aa: CASSSGTNSYEQYF

clone_size: .
v_call: TRBV6-5
j_call: TRBJ1-4
cdr3_length: 16
cdr3_aa: CASSYSEGGINEKLFF

clone_size: few
v_call: TRBV6-2/TRBV6-3
j_call: TRBJ2-2
cdr3_length: 17
cdr3_aa: CASSYPPRAGNTGELFF

clone_size: few
v_call: TRBV7-3
j_call: TRBJ2-5
cdr3_length: 14
cdr3_aa: CASSLSGAGETQYF

clone_size: .
v_call: TRBV29-1
j_call: TRBJ2-1
cdr3_length: 12
cdr3_aa: CSPRVLLSEQFF

clone_size: once
v_call: TRBV7-8
j_call: TRBJ1-1
cdr3_length: 15
cdr3_aa: CASSSRRGQVTEAFF

clone_size: .
v_call: TRBV2
j_call: TRBJ2-1
cdr3_length: 17
cdr3_aa: CASSPATGDSSYNEQFF

clone_size: .
v_call: TRBV2
j_call: TRBJ2-1
cdr3_length: 17
cdr3_aa: CASRESSGLMSYNEQFF

clone_size: .
v_call: TRBV11-2
j_call: TRBJ2-3
cdr3_length: 15
cdr3_aa: CASSLGGGGADTQYF

clone_size: few
v_call: TRBV5-1
j_call: TRBJ2-1
cdr3_length: 14
cdr3_aa: CASSIWTEDNEQFF

clone_size: .
v_call: TRBV20-1
j_call: TRBJ2-6
cdr3_length: 13
cdr3_aa: CSADTGGANVLTF

clone_size: few
v_call: TRBV5-1
j_call: TRBJ1-5
cdr3_length: 15
cdr3_aa: CASSSQGASNQPQHF

clone_size: .
v_call: TRBV20-1
j_call: TRBJ2-1
cdr3_length: 14
cdr3_aa: CSAPPGAPVSVQFF

clone_size: few
v_call: TRBV10-3
j_call: TRBJ2-5
cdr3_length: 14
cdr3_aa: CAISGPDSQETQYF

clone_size: few
v_call: TRBV7-2
j_call: TRBJ2-7
cdr3_length: 12
cdr3_aa: CASRLGAYEQYF

clone_size: .
v_call: TRBV4-1
j_call: TRBJ1-2
cdr3_length: 14
cdr3_aa: CASSRRQENYGYTF

clone_size: few
v_call: TRBV5-1
j_call: TRBJ2-7
cdr3_length: 16
cdr3_aa: CASTQTRQGTIYEQYF